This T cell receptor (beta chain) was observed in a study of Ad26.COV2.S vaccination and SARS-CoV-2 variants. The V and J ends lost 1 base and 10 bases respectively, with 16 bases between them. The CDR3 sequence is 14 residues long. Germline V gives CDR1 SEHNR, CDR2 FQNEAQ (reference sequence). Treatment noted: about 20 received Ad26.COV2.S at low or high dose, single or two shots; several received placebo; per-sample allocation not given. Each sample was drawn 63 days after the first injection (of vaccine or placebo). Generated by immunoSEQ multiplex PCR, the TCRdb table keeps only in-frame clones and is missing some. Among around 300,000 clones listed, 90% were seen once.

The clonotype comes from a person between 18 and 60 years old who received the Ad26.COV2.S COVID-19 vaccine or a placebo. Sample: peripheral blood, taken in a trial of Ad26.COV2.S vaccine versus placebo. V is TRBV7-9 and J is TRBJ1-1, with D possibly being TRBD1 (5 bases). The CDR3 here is CASSLGGGGIVAFF. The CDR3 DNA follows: TGTGCCAGCAGCTTAGGCGGGGGAGGGATTGTAGCTTTCTTT. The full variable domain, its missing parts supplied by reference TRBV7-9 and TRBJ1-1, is DTGVSQNPRHKITKRGQNVTFRCDPISEHNRLYWYRQTLGQGPEFLTYFQNEAQLEKSRLLSDRFSAERPKGSFSTLEIQRTEQGDSAMYLCASSLGGGGIVAFFGQGTRLTVV.